Presented here are 19 T cell receptor beta chains from one specimen sequenced in a study of blood T cell repertoires in COVID-19. The method was immunoSEQ multiplex PCR; TCRdb's version includes in-frame clones alone and lacks a portion of them. The profile shows 63,000 or so clones, approximately 82% of them singletons. Sequences were obtained from peripheral blood. These TCRs come from a man at least 80 years old with active COVID-19.

The chain combines TRBV28 with TRBJ1-5; no reliable D call. V gave up 2 bases and J gave up 4 bases, with 6 bases separating them. Germline V gives CDR1 MDHEN, CDR2 SYDVKM. This CDR3 is built from 13 residues. CDR3 region: CASSLGRNQPQHF. For the CDR3, the DNA is TGTGCCAGCAGTTTAGGGCGAAATCAGCCCCAGCATTTT.

The chain employs TRBV7-2 and TRBJ1-4; 9 bases align to TRBD1. This CDR3 spans 17 amino acids. The germline CDR1 and CDR2 sequences are SGHTA and FQGNSA. V dropped 3 bases and J dropped 8; count of bases not matched to a gene: 13. DNA of the CDR3: TGTGCCAGCAGCTTTCTGACAGGGGGTAGTTTACGCGAAAAACTGTTTTTT. Its translation is CASSFLTGGSLREKLFF.

The V call is TRBV5-4, the J call TRBJ2-1; TRBD2 agrees at 10 bases. Germline V CDR1 and CDR2: SGHNT, YYREEE (reference sequence). This CDR3 is 15 amino acids long. V trimming: 4 bases; J trimming: 7 bases; junction bases outside the gene matches: 8. CDR3 sequence: CASSIPGLALNEQFF. The CDR3 nucleotides read TGTGCCAGCAGCATTCCGGGACTAGCGTTGAATGAGCAGTTCTTC.

This chain connects TRBV19 to TRBJ1-5; D is possibly TRBD1 (5 bases). Germline assignment: CDR1 LNHDA and CDR2 SQIVND (reference sequence). V lost 8 bases to trimming and J lost 7 bases, with 12 bases between them. This CDR3 is built from 12 residues. Here the CDR3 reads CASSRGSQPQHF. CDR3 nucleotides: TGTGCCAGTTCAAGGGGATCGCAGCCCCAGCATTTT.

This chain connects TRBV2 to TRBJ1-4; D is uncertain. The CDR3 spans 12 residues. V was pared by 2 bases and J by 12 bases, with 10 bases between. CDR1 is SNHLY and CDR2 is FYNNEI in the germline V gene. The CDR3 sequence is CASSERFSELFF. CDR3 DNA sequence: TGTGCCAGCAGTGAACGGTTTTCGGAACTGTTTTTT. Full variable domain (rest looked up from reference TRBV2 and TRBJ1-4): EPEVTQTPSHQVTQMGQEVILRCVPISNHLYFYWYRQILGQKVEFLVSFYNNEISEKSEIFDDQFSVERPDGSNFTLKIRSTKLEDSAMYFCASSERFSELFFGSGTQLSVL.

The chain has TRBV28 and TRBJ2-7, with D perhaps TRBD1 (5 bases). V lost 3 bases and J lost 3, with 12 bases in between. The CDR3 has 14 residues. Germline values: CDR1 MDHEN, CDR2 SYDVKM. CDR3 residues: CASSFGGAHYEQYF. CDR3 nucleotide sequence: TGTGCCAGCAGTTTTGGTGGGGCGCACTACGAGCAGTACTTC.

This chain joins TRBV4-3 and TRBJ1-4; perhaps TRBD1 as D (6 bases). CDR3 length: 15 amino acids. Trimming shortened V by 5 bases and J by 4 bases, and 14 bases separated the two germline ends. From germline, CDR1 is LGHNA and CDR2 YSLEER. The CDR3 sequence is CASSEGQTHNEKLFF. CDR3 bases: TGCGCCAGCAGCGAAGGACAGACACATAATGAAAAACTGTTTTTT.

The gene calls are TRBV7-6 and TRBJ2-5; tentatively, D is TRBD1 (6 bases). From germline, CDR1 is SGHVS and CDR2 FNYEAQ. Trimming stripped 4 bases from V and 5 bases from J, with 11 bases between. The CDR3 is 13 residues long. In DNA, the CDR3 is TGTGCCAGCAGCTCCAACAGGGTTGAGACCCAGTACTTC. Its translation is CASSSNRVETQYF.

Here the CDR3 reads CASSPLGQGPPFF. The CDR3 DNA sequence: TGTGCCAGCAGTCCATTGGGACAGGGACCGCCTTTCTTT. The chain combines TRBV12-3 or TRBV12-4 with TRBJ1-1; 9 positions match TRBD1. The junction had 10 bases not matched to a gene; V was cut back by 5 bases and J by 12 bases. This CDR3 contains 13 residues.

In this sample, this clone turned up a few times. The J gene is TRBJ2-7, the V gene TRBV7-9, with TRBD1 matching over 10 bases. The length of the CDR3 is 15 residues. V lost 5 bases and J lost 3; bases outside the gene matches: 7. Germline V gene sequence: CDR1 SEHNR, CDR2 FQNEAQ (reference sequence). CDR3 protein: CASSPLDRGYYEQYF. CDR3 coding DNA: TGTGCCAGCAGCCCCTTGGACAGGGGGTACTACGAGCAGTACTTC.

This chain links TRBV29-1 with TRBJ2-2; 10 nucleotides line up with TRBD1. Germline CDR1 SQVTM, CDR2 ANQGSEA. The CDR3 spans 13 residues. After removal of 6 bases from V and 3 bases from J, the junction contained 1 base not matched to a gene. DNA of the CDR3: TGCAGCGTCGACAGGGGGCACACCGGGGAGCTGTTTTTT. This sequence encodes CSVDRGHTGELFF.

This chain links TRBV7-2 with TRBJ1-1; D uncertain. This CDR3 is built from 16 residues. CDR1 and CDR2 from the germline V gene are SGHTA and FQGNSA. V gave up 5 bases and J gave up 2 bases, with 18 bases separating them. CDR3 amino acids: CASSPRVGSGNTEAFF. The CDR3 nucleotides read TGTGCCAGCAGCCCCCGGGTAGGTTCGGGTAACACTGAAGCTTTCTTT.

This chain connects TRBV5-4 to TRBJ2-3; tentatively, D is TRBD1 (6 bases). Germline CDR1 is SGHNT and CDR2 is YYREEE (reference sequence). This CDR3 contains 15 residues. V was shortened by 0 bases and J by 6 bases, with 14 bases between the two germline ends. CDR3 coding DNA: TGTGCCAGCAGCTTGGCCCCGGGAAGGGGGGATACGCAGTATTTT. Its protein product is CASSLAPGRGDTQYF.

The rearrangement links TRBV5-1 to TRBJ2-1; D is undetermined. The CDR3 sequence is 15 residues long. The V end lost 4 bases, the J end lost 0 bases, and 11 bases lay between the germline ends. CDR1 is SGHRS and CDR2 is YFSETQ in the germline V gene. The CDR3 DNA sequence: TGCGCCAGCAGCGAAGCAGGTAACTCCTACAATGAGCAGTTCTTC. This sequence encodes CASSEAGNSYNEQFF.

The chain employs TRBV14 and TRBJ2-7, with D perhaps TRBD2 (5 bases). CDR3 length equals 15 residues. CDR1 and CDR2 (germline): SGHDN, FVKESK. V was pared by 0 bases and J by 0 bases, with 9 bases between. The DNA of the CDR3 is TGTGCCAGCAGCCAAGAGACGGGGAGCTCCTACGAGCAGTACTTC. It codes for CASSQETGSSYEQYF.

The gene calls are TRBV14 and TRBJ1-1; D is ambiguous. Germline V gene data show CDR1 as SGHDN and CDR2 as FVKESK. CDR3 length: 17 amino acids. V lost 2 bases to trimming and J lost 6 bases, with 22 bases between them. As DNA, the CDR3 is TGTGCCAGCAGCCAATCAAAACAACCCGGGGTTCGGGCTGAAGCTTTCTTT. It yields the protein CASSQSKQPGVRAEAFF.

This clone showed up just a few times. The rearrangement joins TRBV28 to TRBJ1-1, with 7 bases that match TRBD1. V dropped 3 bases and J dropped 8; count of bases not matched to a gene: 6. Germline V gives CDR1 MDHEN, CDR2 SYDVKM. The length of the CDR3 is 13 residues. CDR3 nucleotides: TGTGCCAGCAGTTTTACAGGGGACTCGGAAGCTTTCTTT. This translates into CASSFTGDSEAFF.

The V call is TRBV10-3, the J call TRBJ2-1; D unclear. Trimming took off 3 bases at V and 5 bases at J, with 17 bases between the two ends. This CDR3 comprises 16 residues. In germline, CDR1 is ENHRY, CDR2 SYGVKD. DNA for the CDR3: TGTGCCATCAGTGATGCGGCTAGTTTTATCCACAATGAGCAGTTCTTC. Translating gives CAISDAASFIHNEQFF.

The chain joins TRBV27 to TRBJ1-2; no definite D call. CDR1 MNHEY and CDR2 SMNVEV come from the germline V gene (reference sequence). There are 13 residues in the CDR3. The V end lost 5 bases, the J end lost 7 bases, and 14 bases lay between the germline ends. In nucleotides, the CDR3 is TGTGCCAGCAGTCCCTCGGGGTCCGCTGGCTACACCTTC. Encoded protein: CASSPSGSAGYTF.